This T cell receptor beta chain was retrieved from a study of T cell responses to AZD1222 COVID-19 vaccine. Comments on this clone: The antigen remains unidentified.

Trimming took 4 bases from V and 1 from J, leaving 17 bases between them. CDR3 length: 16 amino acids. The V gene's germline CDR1 is SGDLS and CDR2 YYNGEE. The study, taken as a whole, reports: Following two doses of AZD1222, Spike-specific TCR breadth and depth rose. Of the AZD1222 recipients, only 5 to 7 were seropositive at baseline. Spike-wide coverage was observed for vaccine-associated CD4 TCRs, with dominant responses at 160-218 and 743-854.

Profiled with immunoSEQ multiplex PCR; TCRdb holds only in-frame clones, not every one. The sample has 180,000 or so clones, 80% to 90% seen once; the top ten hold roughly 8%. The sequence was collected from an adult in good health. The V and J genes are TRBV9 and TRBJ1-1, with D possibly TRBD1 on 6 matching bases. Sequenced here: peripheral blood, sampled on day 0 of AZD1222 vaccination. The CDR3 nucleotides are TGTGCCAGCAGCCGTAATCCAGGGGCGGCGAACACTGAAGCTTTCTTT. It translates to CASSRNPGAANTEAFF.